The sample holds a few counts of the clone carrying this T cell receptor (beta chain). The source of the sample is a study of T cells after yellow fever vaccination. Trimming removed 4 bases from V and 0 bases from J, with 12 bases in between. This CDR3 contains 15 residues. The V gene's germline CDR1 is SGHRS and CDR2 YFSETQ. Universal primer sites and UMIs were introduced during 5'RACE template-switching synthesis of TCR cDNA. Each CDR3 protein is one row after TCRdb ran MiXCR on the 5' RACE reads. The top ten hold around 17% of the sample, which has 350,000 to 550,000 distinct CDR3 sequences, 15% to 20% seen once.

The TCR was taken from a man younger than 35 who received the YFV17D yellow fever vaccine. Specimen: PBMCs, collected before the yellow fever booster vaccination. The genes are TRBV5-1 and TRBJ2-3; D call uncertain. CDR3 region: CASSPAAFSTDTQYF. CDR3 in DNA: TGCGCCAGCAGCCCCGCCGCGTTTAGCACAGATACGCAGTATTTT.